These 24 T cell receptor beta chains share one sample of origin, sequenced in a study of blood T cell repertoires in COVID-19 (dated by TCRdb to about 2020). Library preparation was by the immunoSEQ multiplex PCR assay. In its TCRdb copy, this immuneACCESS table keeps in-frame sequences only and misses some clones. Where compared with another copy, unresolved V genes explain less than half of these, and the others have no known cause. The sample includes under 250,000 clones, with almost 85% observed a single time. Less than 4.5% of the sample is in the top ten clones. Sequenced sample: peripheral blood. The receptors here all came from a man aged 50 to 60 with acute or convalescent COVID-19.

The J gene is TRBJ2-3, the V gene TRBV18, with TRBD1 matching 8 bases. The V and J ends lost 6 bases and 1 base, in that order; junction bases with no gene match: 6. Per germline, CDR1 KGHSH and CDR2 LQKENI. The CDR3 extends over 15 amino acids. The CDR3 bases are TGTGCCAGCTCCCGGGCAGGGGGCCGCACAGATACGCAGTATTTT. Its protein product is CASSRAGGRTDTQYF.

This rearrangement joins TRBV18 to TRBJ2-7; D might be TRBD2 (5 bases). Germline CDR1 and CDR2: KGHSH and LQKENI. V gave up 0 bases and J gave up 1 base, with 10 bases separating them. This CDR3 comprises 15 residues. CDR3 coding DNA: TGTGCCAGCTCACCACCGCGGGCTGGTTCCTACGAGCAGTACTTC. As protein: CASSPPRAGSYEQYF.

This clone was found once. The genes are TRBV3-1 (or the pseudogene TRBV3-2) and TRBJ2-3; D remains unclear. V was cut by 1 base and J by 0 bases, with 5 bases left in between. Germline V gene lookup returns CDR1 LGHDT and CDR2 YNNKEL (reference sequence). The CDR3 length is 14 residues. For the CDR3, the DNA is TGTGCCAGCAGCCAAGCTGTCAGCACAGATACGCAGTATTTT. Its protein is CASSQAVSTDTQYF.

The chain recombines TRBV7-8 with TRBJ1-2, with D perhaps TRBD1 (5 bases). Germline assignment: CDR1 SGHVS and CDR2 FQNEAQ. The CDR3 has 13 amino acids. The germline V and J ends were trimmed by 4 bases and 2 bases, with 8 bases remaining between them. The DNA for the CDR3 is TGTGCCAGCAGCTATGGGGGGAACTATGGCTACACCTTC. Residues: CASSYGGNYGYTF.

The chain carries TRBV15 and TRBJ2-7; 16 bases are shared with TRBD2. After removal of 0 bases from V and 2 bases from J, the junction contained 1 base not matched to a gene. The CDR3 runs 17 residues. Per germline, CDR1 LNHNV and CDR2 YYDKDF (reference sequence). Written as DNA, the CDR3 is TGTGCCACCAGCAGAGAGGGACTAGCGGGAGGGACCTACGAGCAGTACTTC. It translates to CATSREGLAGGTYEQYF.

This clone came up a few times. V gene TRBV9 combines with J gene TRBJ1-4, with TRBD1 matching 9 bases. The CDR3 contains 17 residues. In germline, CDR1 is SGDLS, CDR2 YYNGEE. V was clipped by 4 bases and J by 8 bases; unmatched bases: 15. CDR3 sequence reads: CASSLGTGTATLEKLFF. Written as DNA, the CDR3 is TGTGCCAGCAGCCTCGGGACAGGGACAGCTACACTCGAAAAACTGTTTTTT.

The chain employs TRBV13 and TRBJ2-7, with TRBD2 matching 12 bases. Germline V lookup: CDR1 PRHDT, CDR2 FYEKMQ (reference sequence). The CDR3 runs to 15 residues. Losses at the gene ends were 4 bases for V and 2 bases for J; bases not matched to a gene: 3. The CDR3 sequence: CASSSGLAGPYEQYF. CDR3 DNA sequence: TGTGCCAGCAGCTCTGGACTAGCGGGACCCTACGAGCAGTACTTC.

The chain is built from TRBV18 and TRBJ1-1; D gene uncertain. Germline CDR1 KGHSH, CDR2 LQKENI. V lost 2 bases and J lost 7, with 14 bases in between. CDR3 length: 14 residues. CDR3 residues: CASSPLRQSHEAFF. DNA of the CDR3: TGTGCCAGCTCACCATTACGACAATCCCATGAAGCTTTCTTT.

The genes are TRBV3-1 (or the pseudogene TRBV3-2) and TRBJ1-2, with D perhaps matching TRBD1 (6 bases). Germline CDR1 and CDR2: LGHDT and YNNKEL (reference sequence). Deletions cut 3 bases from V and 7 bases from J, with 9 bases between. The CDR3 runs to 12 residues. In DNA form, the CDR3 reads TGTGCCAGCAGCCAGGGGGCGGTTGGCTACACCTTC. It codes for CASSQGAVGYTF.

In this sample, this clone turned up a few times. This chain links TRBV7-9 with TRBJ1-2, with 7 nucleotides matching TRBD1. Germline assignment: CDR1 SEHNR and CDR2 FQNEAQ (reference sequence). There are 13 residues in the CDR3. V shed 5 bases, J shed 2 bases, and the junction held 2 bases outside the gene matches. The CDR3 DNA sequence: TGTGCCAGCAGCGCGGGACAGAACTATGGCTACACCTTC. It yields the protein CASSAGQNYGYTF.

This clone has just one count. The chain employs TRBV24-1 and TRBJ1-5; D perhaps matches TRBD1 (6 bases). Germline V gives CDR1 KGHDR, CDR2 SFDVKD. V was shortened by 6 bases and J by 5 bases, with 10 bases between the two germline ends. This CDR3 region has 13 residues. CDR3 residues: CATSKTGDQPQHF. The CDR3, as DNA: TGTGCCACCAGTAAGACAGGTGATCAGCCCCAGCATTTT.

The chain couples TRBV28 to TRBJ1-4, with 8 bases lining up with TRBD1. J was trimmed by 5 bases and V by 5 bases; bases with no gene match: 4. The CDR3 covers 14 residues. The V gene's germline CDR1 is MDHEN and CDR2 SYDVKM. CDR3 sequence reads: CASSVQGGNEKLFF. Here the CDR3 DNA reads TGTGCCAGCAGTGTACAGGGGGGGAATGAAAAACTGTTTTTT. Based on the CDR3 plus reference TRBV28 and TRBJ1-4, the full variable domain is DVKVTQSSRYLVKRTGEKVFLECVQDMDHENMFWYRQDPGLGLRLIYFSYDVKMKEKGDIPEGYSVSREKKERFSLILESASTNQTSMYLCASSVQGGNEKLFFGSGTQLSVL.

The chain recombines TRBV18 with TRBJ2-3; D remains ambiguous. The ends were cut back, 5 bases at V and 3 bases at J, with 9 bases in the middle. Germline assignment: CDR1 KGHSH and CDR2 LQKENI. The CDR3 loop spans 13 amino acids. The CDR3 loop reads CASSKAATDTQYF. The CDR3 bases are TGTGCCAGCTCAAAGGCGGCAACAGATACGCAGTATTTT.

The table lists this clone with a count of one. Distinct nucleotide sequences in the sample also encode this CDR3. The chain carries TRBV29-1 and TRBJ2-2, with TRBD2 identical over 8 bases. The CDR3 sequence is 15 residues long. Looked up from germline, CDR1 is SQVTM and CDR2 is ANQGSEA. CDR3 in amino acids: CRADLGGGGTGELFF. The CDR3 DNA is TGCCGCGCCGACCTCGGGGGCGGGGGGACCGGGGAGCTGTTTTTT.

The chain joins TRBV28 to TRBJ1-2, with D tentatively TRBD1 (6 bases). V lost 5 bases and J lost 1, with 17 bases in between. The CDR3 length is 16 residues. CDR1 MDHEN and CDR2 SYDVKM come from the germline V gene. DNA for the CDR3: TGTGCCAGCAGTACGCCAGGGGCCATAATTAACTATGGCTACACCTTC. Amino acids: CASSTPGAIINYGYTF.

This clone was counted ten times or more. The gene calls are TRBV5-1 and TRBJ2-7; 8 positions agree with TRBD2. Trimming cost V 2 bases and J 0 bases; bases outside gene matches: 7. Germline V gene lookup returns CDR1 SGHRS and CDR2 YFSETQ. CDR3 size: 16 residues. The DNA of the CDR3 is TGCGCCAGCAGCTTAGTAGCGGGACCTTTCTCCTACGAGCAGTACTTC. Its translation: CASSLVAGPFSYEQYF.

This sequence joins TRBV12-3 or TRBV12-4 and TRBJ2-7, with D hard to call. The CDR3 is 13 residues long. The V end was cut by 1 base, the J end by 3 bases, with 7 bases between. The CDR3: CASSLGPDYEQYF. The CDR3, as DNA: TGTGCCAGCAGTTTAGGGCCTGACTACGAGCAGTACTTC.

The chain is built from TRBV18 and TRBJ2-1, with D tentatively TRBD2 (6 bases). There are 15 residues in the CDR3. The V and J ends lost 3 bases and 3 bases respectively, with 12 bases between them. Germline V CDR1 and CDR2: KGHSH, LQKENI. The CDR3 here is CASSPSREVYNEQFF. CDR3 in DNA: TGTGCCAGCTCACCCTCGAGGGAGGTCTACAATGAGCAGTTCTTC.

A single count supports this clone. The DNA for the CDR3 is TGTGCCAGCACCCCGGGGGGGGGTATGGGAGGGTATCAGCCCCAGCATTTT. This sequence encodes CASTPGGGMGGYQPQHF. V and J are TRBV28 and TRBJ1-5, with D possibly TRBD1 on 5 matching bases. CDR1 and CDR2 from the germline V gene are MDHEN and SYDVKM. CDR3 size: 17 residues. The V and J ends lost 7 bases and 5 bases respectively, with 24 bases between them.

The chain combines TRBV6-5 with TRBJ1-2; D perhaps matches TRBD1 (6 bases). The germline V and J ends were trimmed by 0 bases and 4 bases, with 12 bases remaining between them. The CDR3 is 15 residues long. CDR1 and CDR2 from the germline V gene are MNHEY and SVGAGI. This chain's CDR3 is CASSYSTGGAYGYTF. In nucleotides, the CDR3 is TGTGCCAGCAGTTACTCGACAGGTGGGGCCTATGGCTACACCTTC.

The chain is built from TRBV12-3 or TRBV12-4 and TRBJ1-2, with 8 bases fitting TRBD1. CDR3 size: 13 residues. J gave up 7 bases and V 10 bases, and 11 bases lay outside the gene matches. CDR3 region: CATRYQGAFGYTF. The CDR3 DNA reads TGTGCCACCAGATATCAGGGGGCGTTTGGCTACACCTTC.

V is TRBV24-1 and J is TRBJ2-5; TRBD1 matches at 7 bases. From germline, CDR1 is KGHDR and CDR2 SFDVKD. J lost 7 bases, V lost 4 bases, and 11 bases had no gene match. This CDR3 has 15 amino acids. The CDR3, as DNA: TGTGCCACCAGTGACCGGAACAGGGGTGAGAGGACCCAGTACTTC. Protein sequence: CATSDRNRGERTQYF.

This clone was detected once. This sequence joins TRBV18 and TRBJ2-7, with a possible D match to TRBD1 (6 bases). The germline gives CDR1 KGHSH, CDR2 LQKENI. Trimming stripped 5 bases from V and 5 bases from J, with 10 bases between. The CDR3 has 12 amino acids. This CDR3 reads CASSSYRDEQYF. As DNA, the CDR3 is TGTGCCAGCTCATCGTACAGGGACGAGCAGTACTTC. Looking up the rest from reference TRBV18 and TRBJ2-7 gives the full variable domain: NAGVMQNPRHLVRRRGQEARLRCSPMKGHSHVYWYRQLPEEGLKFMVYLQKENIIDESGMPKERFSAEFPKEGPSILRIQQVVRGDSAAYFCASSSYRDEQYFGPGTRLTVT.

The chain combines TRBV19 with TRBJ1-2; 9 bases fit TRBD1. The CDR3 runs to 14 residues. Looked up from germline, CDR1 is LNHDA and CDR2 is SQIVND (reference sequence). V gave up 6 bases and J gave up 3 bases; unmatched junction bases: 5. CDR3 sequence (DNA): TGTGCCAGTAGGAAGACAGGGGGAGACTATGGCTACACCTTC. Translated, it gives CASRKTGGDYGYTF.